These 11 T cell receptor beta chains originate from one sample sequenced in a study of blood T cell repertoires in COVID-19 (TCRdb year 2020). Library preparation employed the immunoSEQ multiplex PCR assay. Entries here come from immuneACCESS through TCRdb and include only in-frame sequences with V and J called. Some clones fail to appear in such tables; in the studies checked, an unresolved V gene covers under half of the shortfall, and the cause of the remainder is unknown. The sample table holds fewer than 350,000 clones, of which around 86% were seen once. Together, the top ten hold approximately 2.2% of the sample. Sequencing used peripheral blood. These receptors came from a woman in her 30s who had recovered from COVID-19.

The V and J genes are TRBV19 and TRBJ2-6; D perhaps matches TRBD1 (6 bases). Trimming took off 7 bases at V and 0 bases at J, with 13 bases between the two ends. Germline loops: CDR1 LNHDA, CDR2 SQIVND (reference sequence). The CDR3 has 16 amino acids. This CDR3 reads CASTQEGDSGANVLTF. CDR3 nucleotide sequence: TGTGCCAGTACCCAAGAGGGGGACTCTGGGGCCAACGTCCTGACTTTC.

A word on this clone: Other DNA sequences of this sample code for an identical CDR3. V and J are TRBV7-9 and TRBJ1-4; TRBD1 aligns across 7 bases. The CDR3 has 15 residues. Germline CDR1 SEHNR, CDR2 FQNEAQ (reference sequence). J lost 4 bases, V lost 1 base, and 3 bases had no gene match. CDR3 DNA: TGTGCCAGCAGCTTAGGAGGGGACAGTAATGAAAAACTGTTTTTT. It codes for CASSLGGDSNEKLFF.

The rearrangement uses TRBV5-1 and TRBJ2-1, with TRBD2 matching 8 bases. With V trimmed by 4 bases and J by 4 bases, 4 bases remained unmatched. This CDR3 spans 14 amino acids. The germline V gene encodes CDR1 SGHRS and CDR2 YFSETQ. The CDR3, as DNA: TGCGCCAGCAGCGTTAGCGGGGCATACAATGAGCAGTTCTTC. Translation: CASSVSGAYNEQFF.

The chain is built from TRBV30 and TRBJ1-6; tentatively, D is TRBD1 (5 bases). The CDR3 is 16 amino acids. Trimming left V 2 bases short and J 6 bases short, with 17 bases between. CDR1 and CDR2 from the germline V gene are GTSNPN and SVGIG (reference sequence). The CDR3 DNA follows: TGTGCCTGGAGTACTCGGGCGGGGACGGTTAATTCACCCCTCCACTTT. Its translation: CAWSTRAGTVNSPLHF.

The chain employs TRBV9 and TRBJ1-1; perhaps TRBD1 as D (6 bases). The CDR3 has 15 residues. Germline V CDR1 and CDR2: SGDLS, YYNGEE. Trimming left V 0 bases short and J 0 bases short, with 9 bases between. The CDR3 reads CASSVVGGVNTEAFF. In DNA form, the CDR3 reads TGTGCCAGCAGCGTAGTAGGGGGAGTGAACACTGAAGCTTTCTTT.

The chain couples TRBV28 to TRBJ2-1; 12 nucleotides align to TRBD1. This CDR3 contains 15 residues. Germline values: CDR1 MDHEN, CDR2 SYDVKM. V shed 3 bases and J 7 bases; nucleotides not matched to a gene: 4. This CDR3 reads CASSFPGQGANEQFF. The CDR3 nucleotides read TGTGCCAGCAGTTTCCCGGGACAGGGGGCTAATGAGCAGTTCTTC.

V and J are TRBV27 and TRBJ2-3; TRBD2 is a possible D gene (5 bases). Germline assignment: CDR1 MNHEY and CDR2 SMNVEV (reference sequence). The CDR3 has 14 amino acids. Trimming cost V 2 bases and J 4 bases, with 10 bases left between them. The CDR3, as DNA: TGTGCCAGCAGTTTAGCGGGCGAGGCAGATACGCAGTATTTT. Translated, it gives CASSLAGEADTQYF.

V gene TRBV3-1 (or the pseudogene TRBV3-2) combines with J gene TRBJ1-4, with 9 bases fitting TRBD1. V dropped 6 bases and J dropped 5; count of bases not matched to a gene: 7. The CDR3 sequence is 15 residues long. Germline assignment: CDR1 LGHDT and CDR2 YNNKEL (reference sequence). This chain's CDR3 is CASRSTGTGNEKLFF. CDR3 sequence (DNA): TGTGCCAGCAGATCGACCGGGACAGGGAATGAAAAACTGTTTTTT.

This chain links TRBV6-5 with TRBJ2-7; the match to TRBD1 covers 9 bases. Losses at the gene ends were 8 bases for V and 2 bases for J; bases not matched to a gene: 7. CDR3 length equals 14 residues. CDR1 and CDR2 from the germline V gene are MNHEY and SVGAGI. CDR3 nucleotides: TGTGCCAGCTTTACCGGGACAGGGACCTACGAGCAGTACTTC. This translates into CASFTGTGTYEQYF.

The V call is TRBV5-1, the J call TRBJ2-1; the match to TRBD1 covers 10 bases. The V and J ends lost 3 bases and 9 bases, in that order; junction bases with no gene match: 9. The germline V gene has CDR1 SGHRS and CDR2 YFSETQ. The CDR3 covers 15 residues. The CDR3 DNA reads TGCGCCAGCAGCTACGAGGGACAGGGGCTCGGTGAGCAGTTCTTC. Translating it yields CASSYEGQGLGEQFF.

The CDR3 protein is CASSFNYEQYF. CDR3 DNA: TGTGCCAGCAGCTTCAATTACGAGCAGTACTTC. The gene calls are TRBV11-1 and TRBJ2-7; D uncertain. The CDR3 consists of 11 residues. Germline values: CDR1 SGHAT, CDR2 FQDESV (reference sequence). V lost 3 bases and J lost 4, with 4 bases in between.